This TCR beta chain was found in a study of cytomegalovirus exposure and HLA in healthy donors. Whole-study results and caveats: Available immune exposure information was restricted to CMV serostatus only. Common viral pathogens seemed, in a later analysis, to connect with several of the most significant clusters. Likely technical artifact: a cluster of highly shared sequence variants.

As concerns this clone: The target antigen is unknown.

Researchers ran the PCR with 60 Vbeta and 13 Jbeta primers. Sequencing was performed with immunoSEQ multiplex PCR; in TCRdb, only in-frame clones are kept and a portion is missing. The table records some 130,000 clones, around 82% of them present only once. Whereas donors were nominally healthy upon sampling, unrecorded immune exposures were probable. This TCR came from a man aged 50 to 60 in good health and CMV-seronegative. The sequencing input was PBMCs.

CDR3 loop: CASGRANYGYTF. Written as DNA, the CDR3 is TGTGCCAGCGGGAGAGCTAACTATGGCTACACCTTC. The genes are TRBV6-6 and TRBJ1-2; D is undetermined. Germline-derived CDR1 and CDR2 are MNHNY and SVGAGI (reference sequence). Trimming took 8 bases from V and 0 from J, leaving 7 bases between them. The CDR3 covers 12 residues.